Listed below are T cell receptor beta chains from one sample, sequenced in a study of cytomegalovirus exposure and HLA in healthy donors. Clones were sequenced by immunoSEQ multiplex PCR, and TCRdb holds only the in-frame ones, with some missing. The sample holds about 120,000 clones, around three quarters seen once. The source material was PBMCs. These receptor sequences come from a woman in her thirties or forties in good health and CMV-seropositive. Each CDR3 is given with its conserved first and last residue. The D gene is left open where the match is weak. Where a row states a size, it is once, few, many or the class of an expanded clone; other rows omit it.

cdr3_aa cdr3_nt d_call clone_size j_call v_call
CASSMDRWADTQYF TGTGCCAGTAGTATGGACAGGTGGGCAGATACGCAGTATTTT TRBD1 NA TRBJ2-3 TRBV19
CASSYVLRRGHEQFF TGTGCCAGCAGCTACGTTCTGCGGAGGGGCCATGAGCAGTTCTTC NA NA TRBJ2-1 TRBV5-6
CASSPPGRAGNTIYF TGTGCCAGCAGCCCGCCGGGGAGGGCTGGAAACACCATATATTTT NA NA TRBJ1-3 TRBV14
CAISERGIDTEAFF TGTGCCATCAGTGAGAGGGGGATCGACACTGAAGCTTTCTTT NA NA TRBJ1-1 TRBV10-3
CASGPTGNSYEQYF TGTGCTAGTGGTCCGACTGGTAACTCCTACGAGCAGTACTTC NA NA TRBJ2-7 TRBV12-5
CASSFPGAGGYTF TGCGCCAGCAGCTTCCCAGGGGCAGGAGGCTACACCTTC NA NA TRBJ1-2 TRBV5-1
CASSNDRLNTEAFF TGCGCCAGCAGTAACGACAGGCTTAACACTGAAGCTTTCTTT NA once TRBJ1-1 TRBV5-1
CASSSGTSGNYNEQFF TGTGCCAGCAGCTCGGGGACTAGCGGGAACTACAATGAGCAGTTCTTC TRBD2 NA TRBJ2-1 TRBV5-5
CASSPPRGLAEGEQFF TGTGCCAGCAGTCCCCCCCGTGGACTAGCGGAAGGTGAGCAGTTCTTC TRBD2 NA TRBJ2-1 TRBV2
CASRAAGTGNTIYF TGTGCCAGCAGGGCCGCGGGAACTGGAAACACCATATATTTT NA NA TRBJ1-3 TRBV6-6
CASSETPRGPGNQPQHF TGTGCCAGCAGTGAGACACCCAGGGGTCCAGGCAATCAGCCCCAGCATTTT NA NA TRBJ1-5 TRBV11-2
CSAALDTQYF TGCAGTGCGGCCTTGGATACGCAGTATTTT NA NA TRBJ2-3 TRBV20-1
CASSDGPPRYF TGTGCCAGCAGCGATGGGCCTCCGCGGTACTTC NA NA TRBJ2-7 TRBV2
CASSGRTGVNTEAFF TGTGCCAGCAGCGGCCGGACAGGGGTTAACACTGAAGCTTTCTTT TRBD1 NA TRBJ1-1 TRBV5-5
CASSLGGNQRGLEQYF TGTGCCAGCAGCTTAGGGGGAAACCAGAGAGGGCTCGAGCAGTACTTC NA few TRBJ2-7 TRBV7-9
CATSTAGGEKLFF TGTGCCACATCCACGGCTGGAGGGGAAAAACTGTTTTTT NA NA TRBJ1-4 TRBV2
CASSVDVSGQETQYF TGTGCCAGCAGCGTAGATGTTAGCGGGCAAGAGACCCAGTACTTC TRBD2 NA TRBJ2-5 TRBV9
CASSLAQGGEQYF TGTGCCAGCAGCTTAGCACAGGGAGGGGAGCAGTACTTC NA NA TRBJ2-7 TRBV7-9
CASSWTSGGINEQFF TGTGCCAGCAGCTGGACTAGTGGTGGAATCAATGAGCAGTTCTTC TRBD2 NA TRBJ2-1 TRBV7-9
CAISGERGQFF TGTGCCATCAGTGGTGAAAGAGGGCAGTTCTTC NA NA TRBJ2-1 TRBV10-3
CSAHVSTEAFF TGCAGTGCCCACGTTAGCACTGAAGCTTTCTTT NA NA TRBJ1-1 TRBV20-1
CASSLGTGGPSYEQYF TGCGCCAGCAGTCTTGGGACAGGGGGCCCCTCCTACGAGCAGTACTTC TRBD1 NA TRBJ2-7 TRBV10-2
CASSYGQGSTETQYF TGTGCCAGCAGTTATGGGCAGGGGAGTACAGAGACCCAGTACTTC NA NA TRBJ2-5 TRBV6-5
CATSRDLGGYGYTF TGTGCCACCAGCAGAGATCTAGGGGGCTATGGCTACACCTTC NA NA TRBJ1-2 TRBV15
CASSMISQGHNTDTQYF TGTGCCAGTAGTATGATCTCCCAGGGTCACAACACAGATACGCAGTATTTT NA NA TRBJ2-3 TRBV19
CASRVGQRYNSPLHF TGTGCCAGCAGAGTGGGACAGCGATATAATTCACCCCTCCACTTT TRBD1 once TRBJ1-6 TRBV6-5
CASSLSSGGYEQYF TGTGCCAGCAGTTTATCTAGCGGGGGTTACGAGCAGTACTTC TRBD2 NA TRBJ2-7 TRBV27
CASSLGGNGQPQHF TGTGCCAGCAGCTTAGGAGGGAATGGACAGCCCCAGCATTTT NA NA TRBJ1-5 TRBV11-3
CASSIGGTPGETQYF TGTGCCAGTAGTATTGGAGGGACCCCGGGGGAGACCCAGTACTTC NA few TRBJ2-5 TRBV19
CASKATSGKNIQYF TGTGCCAGTAAGGCTACTAGCGGAAAAAACATTCAGTACTTC TRBD2 NA TRBJ2-4 TRBV19
CASSSSTVTEDTQYF TGTGCCAGCAGCAGCTCAACAGTTACGGAAGATACGCAGTATTTT NA NA TRBJ2-3 TRBV5-5
CSGTTWDSRRRSYEQYF TGCAGCGGGACCACCTGGGACAGTCGACGTCGTTCCTACGAGCAGTACTTC TRBD1 NA TRBJ2-7 TRBV29-1
CASSEGAGRADTQYF TGTGCCAGCAGCGAAGGGGCAGGGAGGGCAGATACGCAGTATTTT TRBD2 NA TRBJ2-3 TRBV9
CASIRGTMAGNTIYF TGTGCCAGCATCAGGGGGACAATGGCTGGAAACACCATATATTTT TRBD1 NA TRBJ1-3 TRBV2
CASSLRTGGADTQYF TGTGCCAGCAGCCTCAGGACAGGGGGCGCAGATACGCAGTATTTT TRBD1 NA TRBJ2-3 TRBV9
CASSLGQALEQYF TGTGCCAGCAGCTTGGGACAGGCCTTGGAGCAGTACTTC NA NA TRBJ2-7 TRBV5-5
CASSLPTGGVSGANVLTF TGTGCCAGCAGTCTCCCGACAGGGGGCGTCTCCGGGGCCAACGTCCTGACTTTC TRBD1 few TRBJ2-6 TRBV27
CASSSLKRGGAETQYF TGTGCCAGCAGCTCCCTAAAGCGGGGAGGGGCGGAGACCCAGTACTTC TRBD2 NA TRBJ2-5 TRBV11-2
CASSLRGTGDSPLHF TGTGCCAGCAGCTTGAGGGGGACAGGGGATTCACCCCTCCACTTT TRBD1 NA TRBJ1-6 TRBV5-6
CASSGRRGGSYEQYF TGTGCCAGCAGCGGGCGAAGGGGGGGATCCTACGAGCAGTACTTC NA NA TRBJ2-7 TRBV14
CASSQDREVTEAFF TGTGCCAGCAGCCAAGACAGGGAAGTCACTGAAGCTTTCTTT NA NA TRBJ1-1 TRBV4-2
CASSSGTEEAFF TGTGCCAGCAGTTCCGGGACAGAAGAAGCTTTCTTT TRBD1 few TRBJ1-1 TRBV28
CASSYSGRDYGYTF TGTGCCAGCAGTTACTCCGGCAGGGACTATGGCTACACCTTC NA NA TRBJ1-2 TRBV6-5
CASSETGGRGHGYTF TGTGCCAGCAGTGAAACAGGGGGCCGGGGGCATGGCTACACCTTC TRBD1 NA TRBJ1-2 TRBV6-1
CASSQPEQGYEQFF TGCGCCAGCAGCCAACCTGAACAGGGGTATGAGCAGTTCTTC TRBD1 NA TRBJ2-1 TRBV4-1
CSVGQGPGSYEQYF TGCAGCGTTGGACAGGGGCCGGGGTCCTACGAGCAGTACTTC TRBD1 NA TRBJ2-7 TRBV29-1
CAWSVRRDRVLGQPQHF TGTGCCTGGAGTGTAAGAAGGGACAGGGTTCTCGGTCAGCCCCAGCATTTT TRBD1 NA TRBJ1-5 TRBV30
CASSPQGGPGANVLTF TGTGCCAGCAGCCCCCAGGGGGGCCCTGGGGCCAACGTCCTGACTTTC NA NA TRBJ2-6 TRBV7-9
CASSEKAGTGGTGELFF TGTGCCAGCAGTGAAAAAGCCGGGACAGGGGGGACCGGGGAGCTGTTTTTT TRBD1 NA TRBJ2-2 TRBV2
CASSPLEANYGYTF TGTGCCAGCTCACCACTCGAGGCTAACTATGGCTACACCTTC NA once TRBJ1-2 TRBV18
CASSQSWQGYYGYTF TGCGCCAGCAGTCAATCGTGGCAGGGATACTATGGCTACACCTTC NA NA TRBJ1-2 TRBV23-1
CASSSLGQRYGYTF TGCGCCAGCAGCTCATTGGGACAAAGATATGGCTACACCTTC NA NA TRBJ1-2 TRBV5-1
CASSVAVTGGQETQYF TGTGCCAGCAGCGTAGCTGTGACGGGGGGGCAAGAGACCCAGTACTTC TRBD2 NA TRBJ2-5 TRBV9